The 26 T cell receptor beta chains listed next were all sequenced from one sample in a study of identical twins. TCRdb reprocessed the 5' RACE reads with MiXCR, giving one entry per CDR3 protein. This table has about 690,000 distinct CDR3 sequences, roughly 6% appearing once. Material for sequencing was naive T cells sorted from blood. The receptors derive from a man between 18 and 29 years old in good health.

This clonotype was observed many times. This rearrangement joins TRBV6-5 to TRBJ1-5; no reliable D call. Germline CDR1 MNHEY, CDR2 SVGAGI. This CDR3 contains 13 residues. Trimming cost V 0 bases and J 8 bases, with 8 bases left between them. The chain's CDR3 is CASSYSISEPQHF. The CDR3 DNA sequence: TGTGCCAGCAGTTACTCGATATCCGAGCCCCAGCATTTT.

This clonotype was picked up many times. V usage is TRBV12-3 or TRBV12-4 and J usage is TRBJ2-1; TRBD2 matches at 12 bases. The junction had 2 bases not matched to a gene; V was cut back by 2 bases and J by 0 bases. This CDR3 has 17 amino acids. CDR3 region: CASSLMTSGSSYNEQFF. CDR3 coding DNA: TGTGCCAGCAGTTTAATGACTAGCGGGAGCTCCTACAATGAGCAGTTCTTC.

This clonotype was seen ten or more times. The J gene is TRBJ2-2, the V gene TRBV5-1; no definite D call. Trimming pared 4 bases from V and 1 base from J, leaving 11 bases between. The CDR3 has 15 amino acids. Germline CDR1 SGHRS, CDR2 YFSETQ. CDR3 amino acids: CASSPRTLNTGELFF. The CDR3 bases are TGCGCCAGCAGCCCCCGGACCCTGAACACCGGGGAGCTGTTTTTT. The whole variable domain, filled in from reference TRBV5-1 and TRBJ2-2, reads KAGVTQTPRYLIKTRGQQVTLSCSPISGHRSVSWYQQTPGQGLQFLFEYFSETQRNKGNFPGRFSGRQFSNSRSEMNVSTLELGDSALYLCASSPRTLNTGELFFGEGSRLTVL.

In this sample, this clonotype turned up many times. V usage is TRBV20-1 and J usage is TRBJ2-3; TRBD1 agrees at 10 bases. After removal of 3 bases from V and 3 bases from J, the junction contained 9 bases not matched to a gene. The CDR3 covers 16 residues. Germline V CDR1 and CDR2: DFQATT, SNEGSKA (reference sequence). CDR3 nucleotide sequence: TGCAGTGCTAGTGGTGTGGGACAGGGGCTAACAGATACGCAGTATTTT. As protein: CSASGVGQGLTDTQYF.

In its sample, this clonotype was seen many times. The chain has TRBV20-1 and TRBJ2-7; TRBD2 is a possible D gene (5 bases). The CDR3 contains 12 residues. V dropped 0 bases and J dropped 7 bases, with 10 bases sitting between them. The germline gives CDR1 DFQATT, CDR2 SNEGSKA (reference sequence). This chain's CDR3 is CSARDVAGEQYF. The CDR3 coding sequence is TGCAGTGCTAGAGATGTGGCGGGTGAGCAGTACTTC.

This clonotype was seen ten or more times. The chain employs TRBV20-1 and TRBJ2-1, with 9 bases fitting TRBD2. V shed 6 bases, J shed 9 bases, and the junction held 9 bases outside the gene matches. The CDR3 contains 13 residues. Germline CDR1 reads DFQATT; CDR2 reads SNEGSKA (reference sequence). CDR3 nucleotides: TGCAGTGCCCGGCGCGGGAGGGCCGGTGAGCAGTTCTTC. Protein sequence: CSARRGRAGEQFF.

At least ten counts were recorded for this clonotype. The chain recombines TRBV2 with TRBJ2-1; TRBD2 matches at 8 bases. Germline assignment: CDR1 SNHLY and CDR2 FYNNEI. The J segment lost 4 bases and the V segment lost 7 bases, leaving 9 bases of the junction unmatched. CDR3 length: 15 residues. The CDR3 protein is CASKPASGLYNEQFF. As DNA, the CDR3 is TGTGCCAGCAAGCCGGCTAGCGGGTTGTACAATGAGCAGTTCTTC.

This clonotype was seen a few times. V and J are TRBV7-2 and TRBJ2-3; D remains unclear. CDR1 SGHTA and CDR2 FQGNSA come from the germline V gene. Trimming stripped 1 base from V and 1 base from J, with 9 bases between. CDR3 size: 15 residues. This CDR3 reads CASSLGTPGTDTQYF. DNA for the CDR3: TGTGCCAGCAGCTTAGGGACCCCGGGCACAGATACGCAGTATTTT.

The chain is built from TRBV24-1 and TRBJ2-6; D gene ambiguous. The CDR3 sequence is 15 residues long. The V gene's germline CDR1 is KGHDR and CDR2 SFDVKD. Trimming stripped 1 base from V and 2 bases from J, with 5 bases between. The CDR3 DNA is TGTGCCACCAGTGATTTTGGGGCTGGGGCCAACGTCCTGACTTTC. Translating gives CATSDFGAGANVLTF.

This clonotype was found many times. The V gene is TRBV12-3 or TRBV12-4, the J gene TRBJ1-1; D call uncertain. The CDR3 consists of 14 residues. V gave up 3 bases and J gave up 5 bases, with 13 bases separating them. For the CDR3, the DNA is TGTGCCAGCAGTTTTGCTCGGGGAAATACTGAAGCTTTCTTT. Translation gives CASSFARGNTEAFF.

A word on this clonotype: A read error is possible here, since a much larger clone lies one base away. The chain joins TRBV20-1 to TRBJ2-2, with 7 bases fitting TRBD2. Losses at the gene ends were 5 bases for V and 1 base for J; bases not matched to a gene: 1. CDR1 is DFQATT, CDR2 SNEGSKA, per germline (reference sequence). This CDR3 spans 13 amino acids. Here the CDR3 DNA reads TGCAGTGCTTGGGGGGGGAACACCGGGGAGCTGTTTTTT. Its translation: CSAWGGNTGELFF.

The gene calls are TRBV25-1 and TRBJ2-3; 9 nucleotides line up with TRBD1. The ends lost 3 bases at V and 5 bases at J; junction bases unmatched: 6. Germline loops: CDR1 MGHDK, CDR2 SYGVNS. The CDR3 contains 15 residues. The CDR3 bases are TGTGCCAGCAGTGAGTGGGGACAGGGAGGAGATACGCAGTATTTT. Its translation is CASSEWGQGGDTQYF.

The chain couples TRBV11-2 to TRBJ2-2; D not certain. With 1 base removed from V and 3 bases from J, the gap between germline ends came to 12 bases. This CDR3 is 16 amino acids long. Germline lookup yields CDR1 SGHAT and CDR2 FQNNGV. CDR3 protein: CASSLGLARDTGELFF. The CDR3 DNA sequence: TGTGCCAGCAGCTTAGGGCTTGCTAGAGACACCGGGGAGCTGTTTTTT.

There are many counts of this clonotype. The genes are TRBV9 and TRBJ1-6; the D is unclear. V gave up 0 bases and J gave up 9 bases, with 7 bases separating them. Germline lookup yields CDR1 SGDLS and CDR2 YYNGEE. The CDR3 length is 13 residues. The CDR3 DNA follows: TGTGCCAGCAGCGTAGGCTTGACTTCACCCCTCCACTTT. It is translated as CASSVGLTSPLHF.

The chain recombines TRBV3-1 with TRBJ2-3; D is undetermined. Trimming left V 3 bases short and J 5 bases short, with 9 bases between. This CDR3 region has 13 residues. Germline V gene data show CDR1 as LGHDT and CDR2 as YNNKEL (reference sequence). The CDR3: CASSQGRLDTQYF. As DNA, the CDR3 is TGTGCCAGCAGCCAGGGCCGACTAGATACGCAGTATTTT.

This clonotype was detected a few times. This sequence joins TRBV4-2 and TRBJ2-1; 8 bases map to TRBD1. The CDR3 totals 14 residues. CDR1 LGHNA and CDR2 YNFKEQ come from the germline V gene. Trimming at V came to 4 bases and at J to 8 bases, leaving 7 bases not matched to a gene. This CDR3 is CASSPSDRADEQFF. CDR3 DNA: TGTGCCAGCAGCCCTTCGGACAGGGCAGATGAGCAGTTCTTC.

This chain connects TRBV15 to TRBJ2-7, with 7 bases that match TRBD2. The V gene end was trimmed by 0 bases and the J gene end by 0 bases; junction bases not matched to a gene: 8. CDR3 length: 17 amino acids. Germline V CDR1 and CDR2: LNHNV, YYDKDF (reference sequence). The CDR3 DNA reads as TGTGCCACCAGCAGAGATCGGGGAGGGCCCCTCTCCTACGAGCAGTACTTC. It codes for CATSRDRGGPLSYEQYF. Looking up the rest from reference TRBV15 and TRBJ2-7 gives the full variable domain: DAMVIQNPRYQVTQFGKPVTLSCSQTLNHNVMYWYQQKSSQAPKLLFHYYDKDFNNEADTPDNFQSRRPNTSFCFLDIRSPGLGDTAMYLCATSRDRGGPLSYEQYFGPGTRLTVT.

This clonotype was counted between two and nine times. The chain couples TRBV20-1 to TRBJ2-2; D assignment may be TRBD1 or TRBD2 (5 bases each). The germline CDR1 and CDR2 sequences are DFQATT and SNEGSKA (reference sequence). Trimming pared 6 bases from V and 3 bases from J, leaving 17 bases between. The CDR3 covers 15 residues. The CDR3 sequence is CSATPPGPHTGELFF. The CDR3, as DNA: TGCAGTGCCACCCCTCCGGGACCACACACCGGGGAGCTGTTTTTT.

This clonotype was seen only a few times. The chain is built from TRBV4-2 and TRBJ2-3; no clear D gene. The CDR3 consists of 14 residues. V dropped 0 bases and J dropped 7 bases, with 11 bases sitting between them. Germline values: CDR1 LGHNA, CDR2 YNFKEQ. In nucleotides, the CDR3 is TGTGCCAGCAGCCAAGATCAAACCCCGAATACGCAGTATTTT. This gives the protein CASSQDQTPNTQYF.

This clonotype came up many times. V and J are TRBV5-5 and TRBJ2-5, with a tentative D call TRBD2 (5 bases). CDR3 length: 13 residues. Germline values: CDR1 SGHKS, CDR2 YYEKEE (reference sequence). The V end lost 3 bases, the J end lost 9 bases, and 15 bases lay between the germline ends. This CDR3 is CASSYRPVGAQYF. The CDR3 bases are TGTGCCAGCAGCTATCGACCGGTCGGGGCCCAGTACTTC.

Many counts were recorded for this clonotype. The V gene is TRBV10-1, the J gene TRBJ2-3; D might be TRBD1 or TRBD2, each matching 5 bases. Germline CDR1 reads WNHNN; CDR2 reads SYGVQD (reference sequence). The CDR3 is made up of 15 amino acids. V shed 2 bases and J shed 2 bases, with 11 bases lying between them. The CDR3 region has the DNA TGCGCCAGCAGTGAGGCCCGGGACCTCACAGATACGCAGTATTTT. This translates into CASSEARDLTDTQYF.

The V call is TRBV20-1, the J call TRBJ2-5; D unresolved. The DNA end favors TRBJ2-1, so the J call may be wrong. The CDR3 is made up of 11 amino acids. Germline V gives CDR1 DFQATT, CDR2 SNEGSKA (reference sequence). The CDR3 nucleotides are TGCAGTGCTAGCTTCCAAGAGACCCAGTTCTTC. It is translated as CSASFQETQFF.

This clonotype was counted many times. The chain recombines TRBV10-3 with TRBJ2-7; TRBD1 aligns across 10 bases. The V segment lost 6 bases and the J segment 5 bases; nucleotides outside the gene matches: 10. There are 15 residues in the CDR3. Germline CDR1 ENHRY, CDR2 SYGVKD. CDR3 sequence reads: CAIRSVGTGDHEQYF. The CDR3 DNA reads as TGTGCCATCAGGAGCGTTGGGACAGGGGATCACGAGCAGTACTTC.

Concerning this clonotype: The junction departs from the called germline gene at one end, perhaps through a read error. The chain recombines TRBV10-3 with TRBJ2-2; TRBD1 matches 7 bases. Germline CDR1 ENHRY, CDR2 SYGVKD. The CDR3 runs to 15 residues. CDR3 protein: CVISNNRGGGGELFF. The CDR3, as DNA: TGTGTCATCAGTAACAACAGGGGCGGTGGCGGGGAGCTGTTTTTT.

In its sample, this clonotype was seen many times. This chain joins TRBV11-2 and TRBJ2-1; 8 bases align to TRBD2. V gave up 1 base and J gave up 0 bases; unmatched junction bases: 14. The germline V gene has CDR1 SGHAT and CDR2 FQNNGV. This CDR3 contains 20 residues. Here the CDR3 reads CASSLVAGLAGSSSYNEQFF. CDR3 in DNA: TGTGCCAGCAGCTTAGTGGCTGGGCTAGCGGGCTCAAGCTCCTACAATGAGCAGTTCTTC.

The genes are TRBV6-2 or TRBV6-3 and TRBJ2-1, with 8 bases lining up with TRBD1. The germline gives CDR1 MNHEY, CDR2 SVGEGT. This CDR3 is 14 amino acids long. V lost 8 bases to trimming and J lost 3 bases; unmatched junction nucleotides: 6. In nucleotides, the CDR3 is TGTGCCAGCCTTCCGGACAGGGACTACAATGAGCAGTTCTTC. Amino acid sequence: CASLPDRDYNEQFF.